The sequence of this T cell receptor (beta chain) was determined in a study of blood T cell repertoires in COVID-19. Study-level information: Samples representing acute and convalescent COVID-19 were sourced from the United States, Italy and Spain. PBMCs, B-cell-depleted T cells, or T cells provided the cDNA or gDNA that made up the material.

The CDR3 has 15 amino acids. Germline-derived CDR1 and CDR2 are SNHLY and FYNNEI. Trimming removed 4 bases from V and 5 bases from J, with 15 bases in between. Seattle participants joined during active infection and were tracked over time. Produced via immunoSEQ multiplex PCR; TCRdb's table is partial and in-frame only. The sample holds about 500,000 clones, about 89% seen once. This TCR was recovered from a woman in her 50s with COVID-19, enrolled during active disease. The V and J genes are TRBV2 and TRBJ1-5; D unresolved. Sequencing used peripheral blood. The CDR3 region is CASSGRREVYQPQHF. The CDR3 nucleotides read TGTGCCAGCAGTGGCAGACGCGAGGTTTATCAGCCCCAGCATTTT.